Presented here are 25 T cell receptor beta chains from one specimen sequenced in a study of molecular identifiers for immune sequencing clone quantification. TCRdb reanalysed the PCR reads using MiXCR and keeps one entry per CDR3 protein. The profile shows over 300,000 distinct CDR3 sequences, roughly a quarter of them singletons. The specimen sequenced was naive CD8+ T cells from blood, with Jurkat cell RNA spiked in. The subset was: FACS-sorted CD8+CD4-CCR7+CD45RA+ naive T cells. These receptors originate from a human donor in good health. Some libraries in this study had Jurkat cell RNA spiked in.

The rearrangement joins TRBV12-3 or TRBV12-4 to TRBJ2-7; no clear D gene. The CDR3 runs 14 residues. With 3 bases removed from V and 7 bases from J, the gap between germline ends came to 16 bases. The CDR3 is CASSLVDRPVEQYF. CDR3 sequence (DNA): TGTGCCAGCAGTTTGGTGGACCGCCCGGTTGAGCAGTACTTC.

This clonotype has ten or more counts. The chain is built from TRBV13 and TRBJ2-3; TRBD2 matches 7 bases. Germline V gives CDR1 PRHDT, CDR2 FYEKMQ (reference sequence). With V trimmed by 3 bases and J by 2 bases, 2 bases remained unmatched. This CDR3 comprises 14 residues. The DNA for the CDR3 is TGTGCCAGCAGCTTGAGCGGGGCCACAGATACGCAGTATTTT. Protein: CASSLSGATDTQYF.

This clonotype turned up a few times. V and J are TRBV27 and TRBJ2-3; TRBD1 aligns across 7 bases. V lost 3 bases to trimming and J lost 1 base; unmatched junction nucleotides: 1. This CDR3 has 14 amino acids. Germline loops: CDR1 MNHEY, CDR2 SMNVEV (reference sequence). The CDR3 nucleotides are TGTGCCAGCAGTTTTGGACAGGGCACAGATACGCAGTATTTT. Amino acids: CASSFGQGTDTQYF.

The chain couples TRBV6-2 or TRBV6-3 to TRBJ2-5; no firm D call. This CDR3 contains 15 residues. CDR1 and CDR2 (germline): MNHEY, SVGEGT. V gave up 8 bases and J gave up 3 bases, with 19 bases separating them. CDR3 sequence (DNA): TGTGCCAGCTCTGACCTCCCGTGGATGGAAGAGACCCAGTACTTC. This codes for CASSDLPWMEETQYF.

The gene calls are TRBV6-2 or TRBV6-3 and TRBJ1-1; D is ambiguous. Per germline, CDR1 MNHEY and CDR2 SVGEGT. The CDR3 extends over 16 amino acids. Trimming removed 11 bases at V and 6 bases at J, with 28 bases between. CDR3 residues: CARPNFYPGLNPEAFF. CDR3 nucleotide sequence: TGTGCCCGCCCAAACTTTTACCCCGGCCTTAACCCTGAAGCTTTCTTT.

This clonotype has a count of ten or more. J is TRBJ1-4 and V is TRBV7-9; 7 bases agree with TRBD1. The CDR3 spans 15 residues. CDR1 SEHNR and CDR2 FQNEAQ come from the germline V gene (reference sequence). The V and J ends lost 5 bases and 8 bases, in that order; junction bases with no gene match: 11. The CDR3 protein is CASSQPDREREKLFF. DNA of the CDR3: TGTGCCAGCAGCCAACCAGACAGGGAACGAGAAAAACTGTTTTTT.

This clonotype was recorded at least ten times. The rearrangement links TRBV7-8 to TRBJ1-1, with D possibly matching TRBD1 (5 bases). V lost 5 bases and J 0 bases, leaving 16 bases between the germline ends. CDR3 length equals 16 residues. Germline values: CDR1 SGHVS, CDR2 FQNEAQ. The CDR3 loop is CASSVVGAGMNTEAFF. The CDR3 bases are TGTGCCAGCAGCGTAGTAGGGGCAGGTATGAACACTGAAGCTTTCTTT.

In this sample, this clonotype turned up a few times. Because it lacks the conserved phenylalanine or tryptophan at the end, this CDR3 is likely a read error. The V call is TRBV11-2, the J call TRBJ2-7; D might be TRBD1 (6 bases). Trimming took off 7 bases at V and 5 bases at J, with 12 bases between the two ends. Germline V gene lookup returns CDR1 SGHAT and CDR2 FQNNGV. This CDR3 is built from 12 residues. This CDR3 is CASNDRTHEQYS. CDR3 sequence (DNA): TGTGCCAGCAACGACAGGACCCACGAGCAGTACTCC.

The chain links TRBV5-5 to TRBJ1-1, with D perhaps TRBD1 (6 bases). V was cut by 4 bases and J by 7 bases, with 17 bases left in between. Germline V gene data show CDR1 as SGHKS and CDR2 as YYEKEE (reference sequence). CDR3 length: 14 residues. In nucleotides, the CDR3 is TGTGCCAGCAGCGCCAGGACACAGGGAGGTGAAGCTTTCTTT. Its translation is CASSARTQGGEAFF.

This clonotype has a count of ten or more. This chain uses TRBV5-1 with TRBJ1-6; the match to TRBD1 covers 7 bases. This CDR3 is built from 15 residues. Germline assignment: CDR1 SGHRS and CDR2 YFSETQ. V lost 4 bases, J lost 7 bases, and 8 bases stayed unmatched. CDR3 loop: CASSVWTGVNSPLHF. The CDR3 DNA sequence: TGCGCCAGCAGCGTGTGGACAGGAGTAAATTCACCCCTCCACTTT.

On this clonotype itself: This may stem from a read error, because a much larger clone lies one nucleotide away. The CDR3 is CASSPTGGHQPKHF. The CDR3 DNA sequence: TGTGCCAGCAGTCCGACAGGGGGCCATCAGCCCAAGCATTTT. This chain uses TRBV6-5 with TRBJ1-5; 10 nucleotides line up with TRBD1. There are 14 residues in the CDR3. Germline CDR1 and CDR2: MNHEY and SVGAGI.

On this clonotype itself: An end of the junction does not agree with germline; a read error may underlie this. This CDR3 is CASSPGSGINEKLVF. The DNA of the CDR3 is TGTGCCAGCAGTCCCGGGTCAGGGATTAATGAAAAACTGGTTTTT. The rearrangement links TRBV28 to TRBJ1-4, with D maybe TRBD1 (5 bases). CDR1 MDHEN and CDR2 SYDVKM come from the germline V gene. The CDR3 totals 15 residues. Complete variable domain (other parts from reference TRBV28 and TRBJ1-4): DVKVTQSSRYLVKRTGEKVFLECVQDMDHENMFWYRQDPGLGLRLIYFSYDVKMKEKGDIPEGYSVSREKKERFSLILESASTNQTSMYLCASSPGSGINEKLVFGSGTQLSVL.

As regards this clonotype: The junction differs from germline at one of its ends, possibly a read error. The gene calls are TRBV10-2 and TRBJ2-7; TRBD1 matches 7 bases. CDR3 length: 14 residues. From germline, CDR1 is WSHSY and CDR2 SAAADI. CDR3 amino acids: CTSVQGKRSYEQYF. Written as DNA, the CDR3 is TGCACCAGCGTACAGGGGAAGAGGTCCTACGAGCAGTACTTC.

The chain carries TRBV30 and TRBJ1-5, with a weak D call TRBD1 (5 bases). The CDR3 covers 15 residues. Germline V gene sequence: CDR1 GTSNPN, CDR2 SVGIG (reference sequence). V lost 3 bases and J 7 bases, leaving 19 bases between the germline ends. CDR3: CAWRQASGSGQPQHF. In DNA, the CDR3 is TGTGCCTGGAGGCAAGCATCAGGGTCCGGGCAGCCCCAGCATTTT.

Comments on this clonotype: This may stem from a read error, because a much larger clone lies one nucleotide away. The chain combines TRBV7-2 with TRBJ1-1; D call uncertain. CDR1 and CDR2 (germline): SGHTA, FQGNSA. The CDR3 is made up of 12 amino acids. The CDR3 spells CASSLHGTGAFF. The CDR3 nucleotides are TGTGCCAGCAGCTTACACGGCACTGGAGCTTTCTTT.

This clonotype was detected many times. The rearrangement joins TRBV4-3 to TRBJ1-3; possibly TRBD1 for D (5 bases). V was shortened by 1 base and J by 0 bases, with 7 bases between the two germline ends. The CDR3 extends over 15 amino acids. Germline V gene data show CDR1 as LGHNA and CDR2 as YSLEER. In DNA, the CDR3 is TGCGCCAGCAGCCAAGGGGGCGGCTCTGGAAACACCATATATTTT. It codes for CASSQGGGSGNTIYF.

This clonotype was counted between two and nine times. The V gene is TRBV12-3 or TRBV12-4, the J gene TRBJ2-1, with D unresolved. Trimming removed 5 bases at V and 1 base at J, with 6 bases between. The CDR3 consists of 13 residues. The chain's CDR3 is CASSVLSYNEQFF. CDR3 sequence (DNA): TGTGCCAGCAGTGTACTTTCCTACAATGAGCAGTTCTTC.

Remarks on this clonotype: Given a much more abundant clone one base away, this may be a read error. The chain uses TRBV20-1 and TRBJ1-5; possibly TRBD1 for D (6 bases). This CDR3 comprises 14 residues. V was clipped by 3 bases and J by 0 bases, with 9 bases between them. From germline, CDR1 is DFQATT and CDR2 SNEGSKA (reference sequence). The CDR3, as DNA: TGCAGTGCTAGTGAGGGGGATAGCAATCAGCCCCAGCATTTT. This translates into CSASEGDSNQPQHF.

Worth noting for this clonotype: This clone may be a read error of a much larger clone one base away. The V call is TRBV4-3, the J call TRBJ1-5; no reliable D call. This CDR3 comprises 15 residues. Germline loops: CDR1 LGHNA, CDR2 YSLEER. The CDR3 protein is CASSQETVSSQPQHF. CDR3 in DNA: TGCGCCAGCAGCCAAGAGACGGTTAGCAGTCAGCCCCAGCATTTT.

The gene calls are TRBV5-8 and TRBJ1-2; possibly TRBD1 for D (6 bases). Trimming took 7 bases from V and 3 from J, leaving 10 bases between them. This CDR3 spans 12 amino acids. Germline lookup yields CDR1 SGHTS and CDR2 YDEGEE. CDR3 amino acids: CASLGQDYGYTF. The CDR3, as DNA: TGTGCCAGCTTGGGACAAGACTATGGCTACACCTTC. The variable domain in full, completed from reference TRBV5-8 and TRBJ1-2, reads EAGVTQSPTHLIKTRGQQATLRCSPISGHTSVYWYQQALGLGLQFLLWYDEGEERNRGNFPPRFSGRQFPNYSSELNVNALELEDSALYLCASLGQDYGYTFGSGTRLTVV.

This sequence joins TRBV18 and TRBJ2-7; 10 bases agree with TRBD1. Germline values: CDR1 KGHSH, CDR2 LQKENI. J lost 0 bases, V lost 7 bases, and 3 bases had no gene match. The CDR3 spans 14 residues. In DNA form, the CDR3 reads TGTGCCAGCTGGACAGGGGGTACCTCCTACGAGCAGTACTTC. Amino acids: CASWTGGTSYEQYF.

There are a few counts of this clonotype. The chain combines TRBV4-1 with TRBJ2-7, with 7 positions matching TRBD1. This CDR3 has 15 residues. Trimming took 1 base from V and 3 from J; bases not matched to a gene: 6. The germline V gene has CDR1 MGHRA and CDR2 YSYEKL. The CDR3: CASSQVFDRVYEQYF. The CDR3 bases are TGCGCCAGCAGCCAAGTTTTCGACAGGGTCTACGAGCAGTACTTC.

This clonotype was counted a few times. J is TRBJ2-7 and V is TRBV14; 12 bases align to TRBD2. Germline lookup yields CDR1 SGHDN and CDR2 FVKESK. The CDR3 consists of 16 residues. After removal of 1 base from V and 4 bases from J, the junction contained 5 bases not matched to a gene. For the CDR3, the DNA is TGTGCCAGCAGCCAAGGCCTAGCGGGAGGGCGGTACGAGCAGTACTTC. It codes for CASSQGLAGGRYEQYF.

A few counts support this clonotype. V usage is TRBV4-3 and J usage is TRBJ2-7; TRBD1 or TRBD2 may be the D gene (5 bases each). The CDR3 is 15 amino acids. CDR1 and CDR2 from the germline V gene are LGHNA and YSLEER. V was shortened by 0 bases and J by 2 bases, with 11 bases between the two germline ends. For the CDR3, the DNA is TGCGCCAGCAGCCAAGATGTTCTGGGACCCTACGAGCAGTACTTC. This gives the protein CASSQDVLGPYEQYF.

This chain joins TRBV19 and TRBJ2-3; TRBD2 is a possible D gene (6 bases). Germline-derived CDR1 and CDR2 are LNHDA and SQIVND (reference sequence). Between the trimmed V and J ends, which lost 3 bases and 3 bases, there was a span of 16 bases. This CDR3 comprises 16 residues. CDR3 DNA: TGTGCCAGTAGTATGCTTGGAGGAGGGGCGACAGATACGCAGTATTTT. Residues: CASSMLGGGATDTQYF.